This TCR beta chain was captured by sequencing in a study of cytomegalovirus exposure and HLA in healthy donors. Using immunoSEQ multiplex PCR, the repertoire was profiled, and TCRdb retains in-frame clones only, with some absent. The sample contains 56,000 or so clones, around 93% of which appear only once. The ends lost 0 bases at V and 8 bases at J; junction bases unmatched: 4. The length of the CDR3 is 14 residues. Germline loops: CDR1 SGHRS, CDR2 YFSETQ. The gene calls are TRBV5-1 and TRBJ1-4; TRBD1 aligns across 7 bases. Source material: PBMCs. The source is a woman aged 18-29 years in good health and CMV-seropositive. The CDR3 sequence: CASSLGDSPEKLFF. The CDR3 DNA reads TGCGCCAGCAGCTTGGGGGACAGCCCAGAAAAACTGTTTTTT.